The source of this TCR beta chain is a study of cytomegalovirus exposure and HLA in healthy donors. Whole-study context: Earlier, almost 120 million unique TCR beta sequences were recovered from around 190 million T cells by an analysis.

Points on this clone: Its target is not known.

Study observations and caveats: A reported reduction in N-insertions relative to the 666-donor mean was seen in an Asian-associated ancestry cluster in a later analysis.

Trimming cost V 8 bases and J 5 bases, with 13 bases left between them. The CDR3 contains 13 residues. Germline CDR1 SGHTA, CDR2 FQGNSA. The PCR contained 60 Vbeta and 13 Jbeta primers. Assay: immunoSEQ multiplex PCR; the TCRdb copy retains only in-frame clones and omits some. The sample includes 95,000 or so clones, 75% to 85% of them seen just once. The J gene is TRBJ1-5, the V gene TRBV7-2, with D possibly TRBD1 on 5 matching bases. This TCR was sampled from a woman aged 40-49 years in good health and CMV-seronegative. Material for sequencing was PBMCs. The CDR3 nucleotides read TGTGCCAGCGGCGGACAAATTGATCAGCCCCAGCATTTT. This gives the protein CASGGQIDQPQHF. Using reference TRBV7-2 and TRBJ1-5 for the parts outside the CDR3, the full variable domain is GAGVSQSPSNKVTEKGKDVELRCDPISGHTALYWYRQSLGQGLEFLIYFQGNSAPDKSGLPSDRFSAERTGGSVSTLTIQRTQQEDSAVYLCASGGQIDQPQHFGDGTRLSIL.